This TCR beta chain was sequenced for a study of beta chain features in type 1 diabetes. Study conclusions and caveats: All four CD4+ subsets from Type 1 diabetes patients carried moderately but significantly shorter TCRB CDR3s. TCRB rearrangement may or may not be influenced by HLA type; here this remained unresolved.

This clone turned up a few times. Its antigen is as yet unknown. Expressed TCRB transcripts were sequenced because the entire RNA isolate underwent reverse transcription. Measured with immunoSEQ multiplex PCR; TCRdb has only the in-frame clones, and not every one. The sample includes about 270,000 clones, approximately 14% of them seen just once. In germline, CDR1 is MDHEN, CDR2 SYDVKM. The CDR3 has 14 residues. With 6 bases clipped from V and 0 bases from J, the junction kept 5 bases outside the gene matches. The chain employs TRBV28 and TRBJ2-7; 7 positions match TRBD1. This receptor was identified in a young man with type 1 diabetes. The sample comprised naive CD4+ T cells from blood. The CDR3 coding sequence is TGTGCCAGCAGCCTACAGGGGTCCTCCTACGAGCAGTACTTC. Translated: CASSLQGSSYEQYF.